This T cell receptor beta chain originates from a study of blood T cell repertoires in COVID-19. Study at large: Acute-phase and convalescent COVID-19 samples originated in the United States, Italy and Spain. PBMCs, B-cell-depleted T cells, or T cells provided the cDNA or gDNA that made up the material.

Original processing methods: Nucleated cell counts were estimated from reference gene primer amplification. Measured with immunoSEQ multiplex PCR; TCRdb has only the in-frame clones, and not every one. V, J and clone size reflect that table, while D and trimming were determined from the DNA. The data contain 100,000 or so clones, 80% to 90% of them seen just once; the ten biggest clones take up 10%. CDR1 is GTSNPN, CDR2 SVGIG, per germline (reference sequence). The CDR3 extends over 13 amino acids. The V end lost 5 bases, the J end lost 2 bases, and 12 bases lay between the germline ends. This chain connects TRBV30 to TRBJ1-1; D might be TRBD1 (5 bases). The sample comprised peripheral blood. This receptor was taken from a human donor in a cohort sampled during active COVID-19. DNA for the CDR3: TGTGCCTGGGGGGCGACAGCCAACACTGAAGCTTTCTTT. This encodes CAWGATANTEAFF.